Listed here are 30 T cell receptor beta chains from one sample, sequenced in a study of blood T cell repertoires in COVID-19. The repertoire was sequenced with immunoSEQ multiplex PCR; TCRdb's copy has only in-frame clones and lacks some. The sample holds roughly 180,000 clones, approximately 85% seen once. Sequencing input: peripheral blood. The receptors stem from a man in his fifties or sixties who had recovered from COVID-19.

The chain links TRBV7-9 to TRBJ1-2; D perhaps matches TRBD1 (5 bases). V was clipped by 6 bases and J by 3 bases, with 11 bases between them. The CDR3 runs 13 residues. CDR1 is SEHNR and CDR2 is FQNEAQ in the germline V gene (reference sequence). CDR3 sequence (DNA): TGTGCCAGCAGTTCGGACAAGGACTATGGCTACACCTTC. Protein: CASSSDKDYGYTF.

This clone occurred once. This chain links TRBV29-1 with TRBJ2-5, with 7 bases matching TRBD2. The J segment lost 4 bases and the V segment lost 6 bases, leaving 5 bases of the junction unmatched. Germline V gene sequence: CDR1 SQVTM, CDR2 ANQGSEA. The CDR3 consists of 12 residues. In nucleotides, the CDR3 is TGCAGCGTGCTAGCGGCAGGAGAGACCCAGTACTTC. It codes for CSVLAAGETQYF.

The V gene is TRBV5-1, the J gene TRBJ2-3, with 8 bases lining up with TRBD2. Germline assignment: CDR1 SGHRS and CDR2 YFSETQ. Trimming took 4 bases from V and 3 from J; bases not matched to a gene: 10. This CDR3 has 16 residues. This CDR3 is CASSVSGGARTDTQYF. DNA for the CDR3: TGCGCCAGCAGCGTAAGCGGGGGCGCCAGGACAGATACGCAGTATTTT. The full variable domain, its missing parts supplied by reference TRBV5-1 and TRBJ2-3, is KAGVTQTPRYLIKTRGQQVTLSCSPISGHRSVSWYQQTPGQGLQFLFEYFSETQRNKGNFPGRFSGRQFSNSRSEMNVSTLELGDSALYLCASSVSGGARTDTQYFGPGTRLTVL.

This chain uses TRBV11-2 with TRBJ2-5; 8 bases agree with TRBD2. Germline V gene sequence: CDR1 SGHAT, CDR2 FQNNGV. Trimming cost V 6 bases and J 4 bases; bases outside gene matches: 7. This CDR3 is 14 amino acids long. The DNA of the CDR3 is TGTGCCAGCAGTTCGGGACTAGTTGTAGAGACCCAGTACTTC. Translating it yields CASSSGLVVETQYF.

This chain joins TRBV5-8 and TRBJ1-5, with D uncertain. V was cut by 0 bases and J by 7 bases, with 11 bases left in between. This CDR3 has 14 residues. Germline V gene sequence: CDR1 SGHTS, CDR2 YDEGEE. Here the CDR3 reads CASSLGRAGQPQHF. CDR3 nucleotide sequence: TGTGCCAGCAGCTTGGGCAGAGCCGGGCAGCCCCAGCATTTT.

The rearrangement joins TRBV4-1 to TRBJ2-1, with 7 bases lining up with TRBD2. The germline CDR1 and CDR2 sequences are MGHRA and YSYEKL. With 1 base clipped from V and 8 bases from J, the junction kept 8 bases outside the gene matches. The CDR3 contains 15 residues. This CDR3 is CASSQADGTMDEQFF. In DNA form, the CDR3 reads TGCGCCAGCAGCCAAGCGGACGGGACTATGGATGAGCAGTTCTTC.

This clone was detected once. The chain employs TRBV9 and TRBJ1-3; D unresolved. The ends were cut back, 3 bases at V and 4 bases at J, with 8 bases in the middle. The germline V gene encodes CDR1 SGDLS and CDR2 YYNGEE. This CDR3 contains 13 residues. CDR3 loop: CASSGGSGNTIYF. The CDR3 DNA reads TGTGCCAGCAGCGGAGGGTCCGGAAACACCATATATTTT.

The CDR3 loop is CASSLRDSYTEAFF. As DNA, the CDR3 is TGTGCCAGCAGCCTACGGGACAGCTACACTGAAGCTTTCTTT. V and J are TRBV5-8 and TRBJ1-1; 7 bases map to TRBD1. Germline assignment: CDR1 SGHTS and CDR2 YDEGEE. This CDR3 spans 14 amino acids. The V segment lost 4 bases and the J segment 3 bases; nucleotides outside the gene matches: 6.

This chain links TRBV29-1 with TRBJ1-2; tentatively, D is TRBD1 (5 bases). The CDR3 covers 14 residues. Trimming removed 2 bases at V and 7 bases at J, with 17 bases between. Germline lookup yields CDR1 SQVTM and CDR2 ANQGSEA. The CDR3 DNA follows: TGCAGCGTTGAATACAGGCCGAGGCAAGGTGGCTACACCTTC. It specifies CSVEYRPRQGGYTF.

The DNA for the CDR3 is TGTGCCAGCAGTTACTCTGGACAGGGCGCAGATACGCAGTATTTT. It yields the protein CASSYSGQGADTQYF. This chain joins TRBV6-5 and TRBJ2-3; 8 nucleotides agree with TRBD1. The ends lost 0 bases at V and 4 bases at J; junction bases unmatched: 3. Germline assignment: CDR1 MNHEY and CDR2 SVGAGI. The CDR3 spans 15 residues.

The chain recombines TRBV18 with TRBJ2-3; maybe TRBD1 (5 bases). From germline, CDR1 is KGHSH and CDR2 LQKENI. The V gene lost 6 bases and the J gene lost 5 bases, with 9 bases spanning the gap. There are 12 residues in the CDR3. The CDR3: CASSSQVDTQYF. The CDR3 DNA reads TGTGCCAGCTCCTCACAGGTAGATACGCAGTATTTT.

This clone was seen a handful of times. The chain combines TRBV5-1 with TRBJ1-3; 10 bases map to TRBD1. The CDR3 sequence is 16 residues long. The trim removed 4 bases at V and 0 bases at J, leaving 4 bases unmatched. CDR1 SGHRS and CDR2 YFSETQ come from the germline V gene. The CDR3 loop is CASSGGQGISGNTIYF. The DNA for the CDR3 is TGCGCCAGCAGCGGGGGACAGGGGATCTCTGGAAACACCATATATTTT.

The chain carries TRBV7-3 and TRBJ1-2; 8 bases are shared with TRBD1. Trimming removed 5 bases from V and 7 bases from J; junction bases left unmatched: 6. This CDR3 is built from 13 residues. The germline V gene encodes CDR1 SGHTA and CDR2 FQGTGA. CDR3 sequence reads: CASSRTQGGGYTF. Written as DNA, the CDR3 is TGTGCCAGCAGCAGAACACAGGGGGGTGGCTACACCTTC.

The J gene is TRBJ2-7, the V gene TRBV7-2; 8 bases line up with TRBD1. The CDR3 extends over 18 amino acids. The germline CDR1 and CDR2 sequences are SGHTA and FQGNSA. With 4 bases clipped from V and 0 bases from J, the junction kept 14 bases outside the gene matches. This CDR3 is CASSSTILRGPSSYEQYF. In nucleotides, the CDR3 is TGTGCCAGCAGCTCAACAATCCTCAGGGGGCCGAGCTCCTACGAGCAGTACTTC.

This chain uses TRBV29-1 with TRBJ1-2; D ambiguous. Germline CDR1 SQVTM, CDR2 ANQGSEA. This CDR3 spans 12 amino acids. V was cut by 8 bases and J by 7 bases, with 17 bases left in between. The CDR3 DNA reads TGCAGCTCCCAGCGGGGAGGTCCTGGCTACACCTTC. Protein sequence: CSSQRGGPGYTF.

The rearrangement uses TRBV12-3 or TRBV12-4 and TRBJ2-5; D is ambiguous. V lost 5 bases and J 1 base, leaving 5 bases between the germline ends. The CDR3 contains 12 residues. This chain's CDR3 is CASSVSQETQYF. The CDR3 DNA reads as TGTGCCAGCAGTGTCAGCCAAGAGACCCAGTACTTC.

This chain joins TRBV7-9 and TRBJ2-3; TRBD2 aligns across 8 bases. The CDR3 spans 15 residues. V lost 6 bases and J lost 3; bases outside the gene matches: 8. Germline V lookup: CDR1 SEHNR, CDR2 FQNEAQ (reference sequence). CDR3 protein: CASSLRGGGTDTQYF. The DNA of the CDR3 is TGTGCCAGCAGTCTCCGGGGGGGCGGTACAGATACGCAGTATTTT. The full variable domain, completed using reference TRBV7-9 and TRBJ2-3, is DTGVSQNPRHKITKRGQNVTFRCDPISEHNRLYWYRQTLGQGPEFLTYFQNEAQLEKSRLLSDRFSAERPKGSFSTLEIQRTEQGDSAMYLCASSLRGGGTDTQYFGPGTRLTVL.

This rearrangement joins TRBV28 to TRBJ1-2; D is unresolved. This CDR3 is 12 amino acids long. The germline V and J ends were trimmed by 3 bases and 3 bases, with 5 bases remaining between them. Germline assignment: CDR1 MDHEN and CDR2 SYDVKM. The chain's CDR3 is CASSFADYGYTF. Written as DNA, the CDR3 is TGTGCCAGCAGTTTTGCAGACTATGGCTACACCTTC.

This clone was seen a single time. This CDR3 reads CASSLAALITDTQYF. The CDR3 DNA reads TGTGCCAGCAGCTTGGCCGCGCTAATCACAGATACGCAGTATTTT. This chain joins TRBV5-5 and TRBJ2-3; unclear D gene. The CDR3 runs 15 residues. The V end was cut by 0 bases, the J end by 2 bases, with 10 bases between. The germline V gene has CDR1 SGHKS and CDR2 YYEKEE (reference sequence).

This clone occurred once. The chain links TRBV2 to TRBJ2-5; tentative D call: TRBD1 (6 bases). V lost 7 bases and J 9 bases, leaving 21 bases between the germline ends. This CDR3 region has 14 residues. Germline CDR1 reads SNHLY; CDR2 reads FYNNEI. CDR3 amino acids: CASIGGGRAGAQYF. The CDR3 bases are TGTGCCAGCATTGGAGGAGGCAGGGCAGGGGCCCAGTACTTC.

The rearrangement uses TRBV21-1 and TRBJ1-3; no DNA check was done on the table's D call, TRBD1. TRBV21-1 is flagged as a pseudogene. This CDR3 is built from 16 residues. The CDR3 nucleotides are TGTGCCAGCAGCAAAGCCGACACCCCTTCTGGAAACACCATATATTTT. It translates to CASSKADTPSGNTIYF.

A few counts support this clone. The V and J genes are TRBV3-1 (or the pseudogene TRBV3-2) and TRBJ2-6, with a weak D call TRBD2 (6 bases). Germline-derived CDR1 and CDR2 are LGHDT and YNNKEL (reference sequence). Trimming pared 1 base from V and 0 bases from J, leaving 10 bases between. The CDR3 covers 17 residues. CDR3 residues: CASSQAGGYSGANVLTF. Written as DNA, the CDR3 is TGTGCCAGCAGCCAAGCTGGGGGGTACTCTGGGGCCAACGTCCTGACTTTC.

In this sample, this clone turned up once. This chain uses TRBV5-6 with TRBJ1-1; D is ambiguous. Germline V CDR1 and CDR2: SGHDT, YYEEEE. The CDR3 runs to 13 residues. The germline V and J ends were trimmed by 10 bases and 1 base, with 14 bases remaining between them. The CDR3 DNA sequence: TGTGCCCCCACCGTGGTGGCGAACACTGAAGCTTTCTTT. Its protein is CAPTVVANTEAFF.

This clone was recorded only once. The chain couples TRBV5-1 to TRBJ2-7, with TRBD1 matching 8 bases. The CDR3 covers 13 residues. The J segment lost 5 bases and the V segment lost 8 bases, leaving 9 bases of the junction unmatched. CDR1 and CDR2 from the germline V gene are SGHRS and YFSETQ. CDR3: CASRQGLNDEQYF. The DNA for the CDR3 is TGCGCCAGTCGACAGGGGTTAAACGACGAGCAGTACTTC.

CDR3 in DNA: TGTGCCAGCAGCGCCGCCGGGACAGGGTTCGCCTACGAGCAGTACTTC. Translation gives CASSAAGTGFAYEQYF. V and J are TRBV14 and TRBJ2-7, with 9 bases identical to TRBD1. V lost 5 bases to trimming and J lost 2 bases; unmatched junction nucleotides: 10. CDR1 and CDR2 (germline): SGHDN, FVKESK. CDR3 length: 16 residues.

The V call is TRBV21-1, the J call TRBJ1-3. TRBV21-1 is marked as a pseudogene. CDR3 length equals 14 residues. CDR3 loop: CASNSSSPGNTIYF. The CDR3 coding sequence is TGTGCCAGCAATTCGTCTAGTCCTGGAAACACCATATATTTT.

This clone showed up just a few times. The rearrangement uses TRBV19 and TRBJ1-6, with TRBD1 as a possible D gene (6 bases). The germline CDR1 and CDR2 sequences are LNHDA and SQIVND (reference sequence). This CDR3 comprises 13 residues. V gave up 4 bases and J gave up 10 bases, with 11 bases separating them. The CDR3 loop is CASSKQGDSPLHF. The CDR3 nucleotides are TGTGCCAGTAGTAAACAGGGCGACTCACCCCTCCACTTT.

The gene calls are TRBV6-2 or TRBV6-3 and TRBJ2-1; 7 nucleotides agree with TRBD1. Trimming took 4 bases from V and 4 from J; bases not matched to a gene: 10. Germline V gene sequence: CDR1 MNHEY, CDR2 SVGEGT. The CDR3 is made up of 16 amino acids. CDR3 nucleotide sequence: TGTGCCAGCAGTTTGTCAAGAGGGGGCAAATACAATGAGCAGTTCTTC. This sequence encodes CASSLSRGGKYNEQFF.

The J gene is TRBJ2-3, the V gene TRBV2; maybe TRBD2 (6 bases). Germline V lookup: CDR1 SNHLY, CDR2 FYNNEI. Trimming removed 5 bases at V and 6 bases at J, with 12 bases between. The CDR3 extends over 13 amino acids. The CDR3 loop is CASSRDSLDTQYF. The CDR3 nucleotides are TGTGCCAGCAGTCGGGACTCGCTGGATACGCAGTATTTT.

This chain connects TRBV9 to TRBJ1-1; D is uncertain. Germline CDR1 SGDLS, CDR2 YYNGEE. The CDR3 has 13 residues. V was trimmed by 0 bases and J by 2 bases, leaving 5 bases between them. The DNA for the CDR3 is TGTGCCAGCAGCGTAGTCCTTAACACTGAAGCTTTCTTT. It specifies CASSVVLNTEAFF.